These 20 T cell receptor beta chains were sequenced from one sample in a study of shared clonotypes between healthy human individuals. Profiling relied on immunoSEQ multiplex PCR, and the TCRdb table lists in-frame clones only, not all of them. The table shows approximately 2.3 million clones, with 85% to 95% occurring only once. Sequenced input: naive CD4+ T cells from PBMCs. Subset given: CD45RA+ positively selected. These receptors were obtained from a man aged 18 to 29 in good health. Some clones in this sample may be carry-over from other donors' samples.

The chain couples TRBV7-9 to TRBJ2-3; TRBD2 agrees at 8 bases. The CDR3 sequence is 15 residues long. Germline assignment: CDR1 SEHNR and CDR2 FQNEAQ (reference sequence). The ends lost 4 bases at V and 6 bases at J; junction bases unmatched: 9. The CDR3 bases are TGTGCCAGCAGCTGGACTAGCACAAAGACGGATACGCAGTATTTT. Protein product: CASSWTSTKTDTQYF.

The rearrangement links TRBV7-9 to TRBJ1-1; the match to TRBD1 covers 7 bases. In germline, CDR1 is SEHNR, CDR2 FQNEAQ (reference sequence). Trimming at V came to 4 bases and at J to 8 bases, leaving 10 bases not matched to a gene. The CDR3 is made up of 14 amino acids. This chain's CDR3 is CASSSTKTGEEAFF. The CDR3 DNA follows: TGTGCCAGCAGCTCAACAAAAACAGGGGAAGAAGCTTTCTTT.

The CDR3 is CASSLVGGQGYTF. In nucleotides, the CDR3 is TGTGCCAGCAGCTTAGTTGGAGGCCAGGGCTACACCTTC. The chain uses TRBV7-2 and TRBJ1-2; D remains ambiguous. The CDR3 consists of 13 residues. Germline CDR1 and CDR2: SGHTA and FQGNSA. Trimming pared 1 base from V and 8 bases from J, leaving 11 bases between.

The chain couples TRBV4-2 to TRBJ2-7; D gene ambiguous. V lost 0 bases and J lost 3, with 15 bases in between. Germline loops: CDR1 LGHNA, CDR2 YNFKEQ. The CDR3 sequence is 16 residues long. This CDR3 is CASSQEVGQRVYEQYF. For the CDR3, the DNA is TGTGCCAGCAGCCAAGAGGTGGGTCAACGTGTCTACGAGCAGTACTTC.

This clone appeared a few times. The same CDR3 can be traced to other DNA sequences in this sample. CDR3 protein: CASSLTGGYGYTF. The CDR3 DNA is TGTGCCAGCAGTCTGACAGGGGGCTATGGCTACACCTTC. The chain has TRBV28 and TRBJ1-2; 9 positions match TRBD1. The CDR3 loop spans 13 amino acids. The J segment lost 4 bases and the V segment lost 5 bases, leaving 2 bases of the junction unmatched. CDR1 is MDHEN and CDR2 is SYDVKM in the germline V gene.

V gene TRBV29-1 combines with J gene TRBJ2-5, with D tentatively TRBD1 (6 bases). The CDR3 covers 12 residues. Germline CDR1 reads SQVTM; CDR2 reads ANQGSEA. The ends were cut back, 7 bases at V and 4 bases at J, with 13 bases in the middle. CDR3 protein: CSAQGLGETQYF. The CDR3 DNA reads as TGCAGCGCCCAGGGGCTGGGAGAGACCCAGTACTTC.

Notes on this clone: This sample also contains other DNA sequences that code for the same CDR3. This chain joins TRBV5-1 and TRBJ2-7; no definite D call. Germline CDR1 reads SGHRS; CDR2 reads YFSETQ. V lost 2 bases and J 4 bases, leaving 13 bases between the germline ends. This CDR3 is 14 amino acids long. The CDR3 here is CASSFLPGSYEQYF. The CDR3 DNA is TGCGCCAGCAGCTTCCTTCCTGGATCGTACGAGCAGTACTTC.

Only a few counts were recorded for this clone. The chain uses TRBV7-9 and TRBJ1-1; D unclear. Germline CDR1 reads SEHNR; CDR2 reads FQNEAQ (reference sequence). Between the trimmed V and J ends, which lost 5 bases and 6 bases, there was a span of 7 bases. CDR3 length equals 11 residues. Here the CDR3 DNA reads TGTGCCAGCAGCCCTTGGTCTGAAGCTTTCTTT. It is translated as CASSPWSEAFF.

The V gene is TRBV7-6, the J gene TRBJ2-7; 10 bases are a match to TRBD2. Germline values: CDR1 SGHVS, CDR2 FNYEAQ. CDR3 length: 16 residues. V shed 4 bases, J shed 7 bases, and the junction held 13 bases outside the gene matches. The CDR3, as DNA: TGTGCCAGCAGCTCAAGCGGGAGGGCCGGGGGGAATGAGCAGTACTTC. It specifies CASSSSGRAGGNEQYF.

This chain joins TRBV30 and TRBJ2-7; D is unresolved. CDR1 is GTSNPN, CDR2 SVGIG, per germline (reference sequence). V was cut by 2 bases and J by 6 bases, with 14 bases left in between. This CDR3 comprises 13 residues. CDR3: CAWSPLMAAEQYF. DNA for the CDR3: TGTGCCTGGAGTCCCCTTATGGCCGCCGAGCAGTACTTC.

A note on this clone: Other DNA sequences of this sample code for an identical CDR3. The chain couples TRBV5-1 to TRBJ2-7; 9 bases match TRBD1. CDR3 size: 14 residues. V dropped 4 bases and J dropped 3; count of bases not matched to a gene: 5. Germline loops: CDR1 SGHRS, CDR2 YFSETQ. In DNA, the CDR3 is TGCGCCAGCAGCCGGGGACAGGGTGTCTACGAGCAGTACTTC. Amino acid sequence: CASSRGQGVYEQYF.

The chain recombines TRBV19 with TRBJ2-2; 16 positions match TRBD2. After removal of 4 bases from V and 1 base from J, the junction contained 6 bases not matched to a gene. The CDR3 is 19 residues long. CDR1 and CDR2 from the germline V gene are LNHDA and SQIVND (reference sequence). In nucleotides, the CDR3 is TGTGCCAGTAGTAACCCCGGGACTAGCGGGAGGGGGAACACCGGGGAGCTGTTTTTT. Its translation: CASSNPGTSGRGNTGELFF.

The gene calls are TRBV28 and TRBJ2-2, with 10 nucleotides matching TRBD2. Germline V gives CDR1 MDHEN, CDR2 SYDVKM. The CDR3 runs to 17 residues. Trimming cost V 3 bases and J 5 bases; bases outside gene matches: 9. The DNA of the CDR3 is TGTGCCAGCAGTTTGGGTTCTGGACTAGCGGTAACCGGGGAGCTGTTTTTT. The encoded protein is CASSLGSGLAVTGELFF.

The rearrangement joins TRBV21-1 to TRBJ2-7; the table assigns TRBD2, which was not confirmed against the DNA. TRBV21-1 is reported as a pseudogene. CDR3 size: 17 residues. For the CDR3, the DNA is TGTGCCAGCAGCAAACCCTGCGGGAGGGGGGCCGCATGCGAGCAGTACTTC. It yields the protein CASSKPCGRGAACEQYF.

CDR3 sequence: CANSRGGYNEQFF. In DNA form, the CDR3 reads TGTGCCAACAGCAGGGGCGGGTACAATGAGCAGTTCTTC. The V and J genes are TRBV18 and TRBJ2-1, with D possibly TRBD1 on 6 matching bases. This CDR3 has 13 residues. From germline, CDR1 is KGHSH and CDR2 LQKENI. The V end was cut by 10 bases, the J end by 4 bases, with 14 bases between. Drawing the rest from reference TRBV18 and TRBJ2-1, the complete variable domain is NAGVMQNPRHLVRRRGQEARLRCSPMKGHSHVYWYRQLPEEGLKFMVYLQKENIIDESGMPKERFSAEFPKEGPSILRIQQVVRGDSAAYFCANSRGGYNEQFFGPGTRLTVL.

The genes are TRBV27 and TRBJ1-1; 9 bases line up with TRBD1. V trimming: 5 bases; J trimming: 8 bases; junction bases outside the gene matches: 12. The CDR3 extends over 15 amino acids. Germline V gene sequence: CDR1 MNHEY, CDR2 SMNVEV (reference sequence). CDR3 in DNA: TGTGCCAGCAGTCTTTACAGGGGGCTCCCCGAGGAAGCTTTCTTT. Translated: CASSLYRGLPEEAFF.

The chain is built from TRBV28 and TRBJ2-7, with 11 bases that match TRBD2. V shed 5 bases, J shed 4 bases, and the junction held 7 bases outside the gene matches. From germline, CDR1 is MDHEN and CDR2 SYDVKM. This CDR3 region has 15 residues. CDR3 DNA sequence: TGTGCCAGCAGTATCCTGACTAGCGGGACGTACGAGCAGTACTTC. Translation: CASSILTSGTYEQYF.

The rearrangement uses TRBV18 and TRBJ2-5, with D tentatively TRBD1 or TRBD2 (6 bases each). V gave up 2 bases and J gave up 2 bases, with 15 bases separating them. From germline, CDR1 is KGHSH and CDR2 LQKENI. The CDR3 loop spans 16 amino acids. The chain's CDR3 is CASSPALWRGQETQYF. The CDR3 coding sequence is TGTGCCAGCTCACCAGCCCTTTGGAGGGGGCAAGAGACCCAGTACTTC. Filled out from reference TRBV18 and TRBJ2-5, the complete variable domain reads NAGVMQNPRHLVRRRGQEARLRCSPMKGHSHVYWYRQLPEEGLKFMVYLQKENIIDESGMPKERFSAEFPKEGPSILRIQQVVRGDSAAYFCASSPALWRGQETQYFGPGTRLLVL.

The V and J genes are TRBV5-4 and TRBJ2-3; 7 positions agree with TRBD2. After removal of 3 bases from V and 0 bases from J, the junction contained 7 bases not matched to a gene. CDR3 length equals 16 residues. Germline CDR1 and CDR2: SGHNT and YYREEE (reference sequence). CDR3 sequence (DNA): TGTGCCAGCAGCTCGCCGGGACTACCAAGCACAGATACGCAGTATTTT. Translation gives CASSSPGLPSTDTQYF.

Regarding this clone: Other DNA sequences from this sample encode an identical CDR3 as well. This rearrangement joins TRBV29-1 to TRBJ2-3; no definite D call. The CDR3 totals 13 residues. The germline V gene encodes CDR1 SQVTM and CDR2 ANQGSEA. V gave up 3 bases and J gave up 1 base, with 8 bases separating them. CDR3 nucleotide sequence: TGCAGCGTTGAGGGAAGCGGCACAGATACGCAGTATTTT. As protein: CSVEGSGTDTQYF.